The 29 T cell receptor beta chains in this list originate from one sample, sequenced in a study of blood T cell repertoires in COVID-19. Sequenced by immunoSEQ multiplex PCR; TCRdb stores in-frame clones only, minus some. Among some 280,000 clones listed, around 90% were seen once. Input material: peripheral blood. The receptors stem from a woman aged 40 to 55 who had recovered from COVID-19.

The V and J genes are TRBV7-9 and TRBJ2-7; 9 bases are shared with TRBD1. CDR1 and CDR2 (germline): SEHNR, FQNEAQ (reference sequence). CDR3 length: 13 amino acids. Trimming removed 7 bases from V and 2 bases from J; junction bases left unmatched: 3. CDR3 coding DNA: TGTGCCAGCACCGGGACAGGGCCCTACGAGCAGTACTTC. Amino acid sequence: CASTGTGPYEQYF. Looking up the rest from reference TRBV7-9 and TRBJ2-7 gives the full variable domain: DTGVSQNPRHKITKRGQNVTFRCDPISEHNRLYWYRQTLGQGPEFLTYFQNEAQLEKSRLLSDRFSAERPKGSFSTLEIQRTEQGDSAMYLCASTGTGPYEQYFGPGTRLTVT.

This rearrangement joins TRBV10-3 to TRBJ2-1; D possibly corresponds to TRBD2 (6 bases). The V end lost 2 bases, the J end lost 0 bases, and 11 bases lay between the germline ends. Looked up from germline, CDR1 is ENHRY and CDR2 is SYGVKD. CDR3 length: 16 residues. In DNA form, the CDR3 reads TGTGCCATCAGTGAGCCGGGGACTGTCTCCTACAATGAGCAGTTCTTC. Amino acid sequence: CAISEPGTVSYNEQFF.

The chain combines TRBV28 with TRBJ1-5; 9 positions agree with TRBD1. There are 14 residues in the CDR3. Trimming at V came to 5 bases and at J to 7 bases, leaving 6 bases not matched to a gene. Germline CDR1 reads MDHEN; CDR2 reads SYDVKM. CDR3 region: CASSPGTGRQPQHF. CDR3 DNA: TGTGCCAGCAGTCCAGGGACAGGGAGGCAGCCCCAGCATTTT. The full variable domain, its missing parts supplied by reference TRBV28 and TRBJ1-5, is DVKVTQSSRYLVKRTGEKVFLECVQDMDHENMFWYRQDPGLGLRLIYFSYDVKMKEKGDIPEGYSVSREKKERFSLILESASTNQTSMYLCASSPGTGRQPQHFGDGTRLSIL.

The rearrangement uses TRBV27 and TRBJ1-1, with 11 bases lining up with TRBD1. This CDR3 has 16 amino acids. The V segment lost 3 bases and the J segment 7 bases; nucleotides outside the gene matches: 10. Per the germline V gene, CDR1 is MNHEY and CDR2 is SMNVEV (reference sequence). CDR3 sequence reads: CASSFSPGQGAVEAFF. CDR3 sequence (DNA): TGTGCCAGCAGTTTTTCTCCCGGACAGGGGGCCGTTGAAGCTTTCTTT.

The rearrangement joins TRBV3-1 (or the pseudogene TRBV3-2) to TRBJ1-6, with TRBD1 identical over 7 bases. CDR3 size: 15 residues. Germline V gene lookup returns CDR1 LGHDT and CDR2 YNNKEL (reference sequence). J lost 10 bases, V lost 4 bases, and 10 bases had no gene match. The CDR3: CASSRKPTGPSPLHF. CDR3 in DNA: TGTGCCAGCAGCCGAAAACCGACAGGGCCCTCACCCCTCCACTTT.

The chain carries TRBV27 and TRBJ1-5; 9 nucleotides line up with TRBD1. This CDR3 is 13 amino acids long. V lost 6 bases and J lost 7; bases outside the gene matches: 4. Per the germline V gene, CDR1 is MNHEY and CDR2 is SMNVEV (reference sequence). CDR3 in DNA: TGTGCCAGCAGGGGACAGGGTGGACAGCCCCAGCATTTT. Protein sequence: CASRGQGGQPQHF.

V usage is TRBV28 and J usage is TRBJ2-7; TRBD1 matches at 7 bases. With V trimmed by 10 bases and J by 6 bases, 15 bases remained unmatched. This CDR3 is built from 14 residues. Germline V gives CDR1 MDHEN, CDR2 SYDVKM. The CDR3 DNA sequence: TGTGCCATAAGCTCGGGGACAGCCTCTAGCGAGCAGTACTTC. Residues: CAISSGTASSEQYF.

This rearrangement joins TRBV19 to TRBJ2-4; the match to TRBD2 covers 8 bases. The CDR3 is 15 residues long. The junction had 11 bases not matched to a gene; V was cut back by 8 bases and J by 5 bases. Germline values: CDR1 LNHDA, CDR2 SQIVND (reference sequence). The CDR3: CASQRSPGLENIQYF. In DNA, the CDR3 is TGTGCCAGTCAGAGAAGCCCGGGACTAGAAAACATTCAGTACTTC.

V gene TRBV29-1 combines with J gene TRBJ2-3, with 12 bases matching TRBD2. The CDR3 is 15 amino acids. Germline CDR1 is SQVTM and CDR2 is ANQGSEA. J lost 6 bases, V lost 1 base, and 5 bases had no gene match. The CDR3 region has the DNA TGCAGCGTTGAAGGGACTAGCGGGAATTCCGATACGCAGTATTTT. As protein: CSVEGTSGNSDTQYF.

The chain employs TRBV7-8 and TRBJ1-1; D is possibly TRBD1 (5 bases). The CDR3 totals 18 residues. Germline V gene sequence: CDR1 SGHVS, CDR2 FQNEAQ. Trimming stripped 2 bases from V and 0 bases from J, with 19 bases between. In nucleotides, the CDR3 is TGTGCCAGCAGCTTATTTTCTCGGAGGGGCGATATGAACACTGAAGCTTTCTTT. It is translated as CASSLFSRRGDMNTEAFF.

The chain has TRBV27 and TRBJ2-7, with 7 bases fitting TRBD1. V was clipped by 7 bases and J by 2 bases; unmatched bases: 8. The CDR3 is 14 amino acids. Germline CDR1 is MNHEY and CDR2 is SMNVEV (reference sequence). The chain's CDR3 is CASTPTGLTYEQYF. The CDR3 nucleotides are TGTGCCAGCACACCGACAGGGTTAACCTACGAGCAGTACTTC.

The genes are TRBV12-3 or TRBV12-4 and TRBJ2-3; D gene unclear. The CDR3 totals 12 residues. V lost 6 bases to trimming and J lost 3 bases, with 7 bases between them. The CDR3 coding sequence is TGTGCCAGCAGCCTCCTGACAGATACGCAGTATTTT. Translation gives CASSLLTDTQYF.

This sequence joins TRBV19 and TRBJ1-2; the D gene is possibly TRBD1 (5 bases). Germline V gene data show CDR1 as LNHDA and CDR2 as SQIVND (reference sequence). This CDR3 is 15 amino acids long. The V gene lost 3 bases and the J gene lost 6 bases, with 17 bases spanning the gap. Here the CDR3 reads CASSMITGTEDGYTF. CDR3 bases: TGTGCCAGTAGTATGATTACAGGTACAGAGGATGGCTACACCTTC.

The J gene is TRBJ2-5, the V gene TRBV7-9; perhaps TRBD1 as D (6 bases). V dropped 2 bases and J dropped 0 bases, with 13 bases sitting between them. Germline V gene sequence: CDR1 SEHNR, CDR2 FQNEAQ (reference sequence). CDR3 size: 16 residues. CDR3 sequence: CASSLMGQGNQETQYF. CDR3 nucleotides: TGTGCCAGCAGCTTAATGGGGCAGGGGAACCAAGAGACCCAGTACTTC.

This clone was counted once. This chain's CDR3 is CASSLDSYYEQYF. CDR3 nucleotides: TGTGCCAGCAGCTTGGACTCCTACTACGAGCAGTACTTC. This sequence joins TRBV5-6 and TRBJ2-7; no firm D call. This CDR3 contains 13 residues. Germline V CDR1 and CDR2: SGHDT, YYEEEE. Trimming removed 0 bases at V and 3 bases at J, with 7 bases between.

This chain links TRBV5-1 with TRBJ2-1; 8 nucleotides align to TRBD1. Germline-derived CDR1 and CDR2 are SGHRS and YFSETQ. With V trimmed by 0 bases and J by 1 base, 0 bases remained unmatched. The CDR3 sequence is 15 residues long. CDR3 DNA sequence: TGCGCCAGCAGCTTGGGGGACAGGTCCTACAATGAGCAGTTCTTC. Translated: CASSLGDRSYNEQFF.

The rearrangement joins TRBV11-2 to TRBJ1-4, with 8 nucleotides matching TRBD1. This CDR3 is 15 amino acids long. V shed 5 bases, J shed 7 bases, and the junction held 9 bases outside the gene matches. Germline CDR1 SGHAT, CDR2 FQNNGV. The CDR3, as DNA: TGTGCCAGCAGCGAACTCCAGGGGGCTTTTGAAAAACTGTTTTTT. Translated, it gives CASSELQGAFEKLFF.

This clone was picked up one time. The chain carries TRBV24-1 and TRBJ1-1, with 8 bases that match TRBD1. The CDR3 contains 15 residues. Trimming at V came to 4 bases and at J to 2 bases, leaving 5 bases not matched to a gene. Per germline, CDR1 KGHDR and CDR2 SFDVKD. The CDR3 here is CATSESTGVNTEAFF. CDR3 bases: TGTGCCACCAGTGAGTCGACAGGGGTAAACACTGAAGCTTTCTTT.

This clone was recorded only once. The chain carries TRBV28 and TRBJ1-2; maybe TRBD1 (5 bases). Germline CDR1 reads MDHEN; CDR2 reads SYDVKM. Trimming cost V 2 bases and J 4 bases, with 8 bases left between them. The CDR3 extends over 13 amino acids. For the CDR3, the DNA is TGTGCCAGCAGTTTAGGGGGGATCTATGGCTACACCTTC. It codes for CASSLGGIYGYTF.

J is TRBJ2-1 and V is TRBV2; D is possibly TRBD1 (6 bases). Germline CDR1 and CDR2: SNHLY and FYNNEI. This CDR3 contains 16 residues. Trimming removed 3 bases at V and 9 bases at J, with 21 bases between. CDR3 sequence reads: CASSDWVPGDTGEQFF. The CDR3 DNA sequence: TGTGCCAGCAGTGATTGGGTGCCAGGGGACACGGGTGAGCAGTTCTTC.

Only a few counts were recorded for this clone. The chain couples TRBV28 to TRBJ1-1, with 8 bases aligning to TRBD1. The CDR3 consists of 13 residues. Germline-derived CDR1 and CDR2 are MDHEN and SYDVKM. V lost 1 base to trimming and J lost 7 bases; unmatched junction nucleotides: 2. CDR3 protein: CASSLLGQVEAFF. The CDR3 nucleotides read TGTGCCAGCAGTTTATTGGGACAGGTTGAAGCTTTCTTT.

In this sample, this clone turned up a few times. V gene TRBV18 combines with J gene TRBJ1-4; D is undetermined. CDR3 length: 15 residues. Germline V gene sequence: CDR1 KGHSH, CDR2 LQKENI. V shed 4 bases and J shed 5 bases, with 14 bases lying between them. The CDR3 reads CASSRSEGVNEKLFF. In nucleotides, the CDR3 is TGTGCCAGCTCACGCTCAGAGGGAGTAAATGAAAAACTGTTTTTT.

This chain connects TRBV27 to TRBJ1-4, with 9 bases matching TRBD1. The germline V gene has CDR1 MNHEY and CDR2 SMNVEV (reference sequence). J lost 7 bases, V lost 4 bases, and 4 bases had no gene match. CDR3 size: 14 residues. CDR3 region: CASSWGQGGEKLFF. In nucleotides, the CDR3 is TGTGCCAGCAGTTGGGGACAGGGCGGTGAAAAACTGTTTTTT.

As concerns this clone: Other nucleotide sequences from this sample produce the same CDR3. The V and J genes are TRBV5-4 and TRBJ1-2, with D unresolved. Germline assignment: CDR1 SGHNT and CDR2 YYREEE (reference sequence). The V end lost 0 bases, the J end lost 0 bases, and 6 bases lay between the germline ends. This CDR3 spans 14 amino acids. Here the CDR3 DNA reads TGTGCCAGCAGCTTGGACAGCCCTAACTATGGCTACACCTTC. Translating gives CASSLDSPNYGYTF. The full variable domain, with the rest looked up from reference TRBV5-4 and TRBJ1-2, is ETGVTQSPTHLIKTRGQQVTLRCSSQSGHNTVSWYQQALGQGPQFIFQYYREEENGRGNFPPRFSGLQFPNYSSELNVNALELDDSALYLCASSLDSPNYGYTFGSGTRLTVV.

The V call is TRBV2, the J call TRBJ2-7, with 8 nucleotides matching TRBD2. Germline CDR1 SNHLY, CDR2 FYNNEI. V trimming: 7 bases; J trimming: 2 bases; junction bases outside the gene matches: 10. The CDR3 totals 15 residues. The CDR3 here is CASTPGGGHTYEQYF. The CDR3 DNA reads TGTGCCAGCACACCAGGCGGGGGGCATACCTACGAGCAGTACTTC.

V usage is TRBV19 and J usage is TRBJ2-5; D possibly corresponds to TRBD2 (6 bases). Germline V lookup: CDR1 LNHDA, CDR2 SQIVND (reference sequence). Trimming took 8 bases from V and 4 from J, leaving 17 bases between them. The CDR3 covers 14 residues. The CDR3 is CASQPFGGGETQYF. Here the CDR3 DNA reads TGTGCCAGTCAGCCCTTCGGGGGAGGAGAGACCCAGTACTTC.

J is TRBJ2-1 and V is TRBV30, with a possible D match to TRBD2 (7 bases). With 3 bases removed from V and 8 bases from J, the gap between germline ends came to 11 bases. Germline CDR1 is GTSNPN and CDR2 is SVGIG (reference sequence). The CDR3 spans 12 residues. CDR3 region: CAWSEGGYEQFF. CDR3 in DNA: TGTGCCTGGAGCGAGGGGGGGTATGAGCAGTTCTTC.

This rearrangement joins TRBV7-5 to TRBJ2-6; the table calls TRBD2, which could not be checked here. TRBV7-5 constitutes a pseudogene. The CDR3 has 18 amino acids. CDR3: CVSPPPTSGATGANVLTF. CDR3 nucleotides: TGTGTCAGTCCCCCCCCCACGAGCGGGGCAACTGGGGCCAACGTCCTGACTTTC.

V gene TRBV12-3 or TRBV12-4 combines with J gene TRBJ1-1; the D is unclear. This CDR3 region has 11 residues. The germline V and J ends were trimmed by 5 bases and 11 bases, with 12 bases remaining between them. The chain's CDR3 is CASSEGGSAFF. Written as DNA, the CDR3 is TGTGCCAGCAGTGAGGGTGGTTCGGCTTTCTTT.